This TCR beta chain was recorded in a study of Graves' ophthalmopathy and Graves' hyperthyroidism. The CDR3 sequence is 16 residues long. Trimming took 0 bases from V and 0 from J, leaving 9 bases between them. The germline V gene encodes CDR1 MNHNY and CDR2 SVGAGI (reference sequence). In this cohort, patients with other autoimmune diseases, uncontrolled infections, pregnancy or lactation were excluded. TCR beta CDR3 regions were amplified from RNA transcripts. HTBI primers were used in a first-round RT-PCR, which preceded a second-round multiplex PCR. TCRdb re-analysed the multiplex PCR reads in MiXCR, keeping a single row per CDR3 protein. The sample yields roughly 600,000 distinct CDR3 sequences, less than 40% seen once. Of note for this clonotype: Antigen: not known.

Whole-study results and caveats: Discriminating ophthalmopathy from stable hyperthyroidism, a 13-signature model attained a sensitivity of about 88% and a specificity of 81.08%.

The TCR comes from an adult man with Graves' hyperthyroidism. Sequenced: peripheral blood or thyroid tissue (not recorded which). This rearrangement joins TRBV6-6 to TRBJ1-3; weak D call: TRBD1 (6 bases). CDR3 protein: CASSYSRQDSGNTIYF. The CDR3 bases are TGTGCCAGCAGTTACTCGAGACAGGACTCTGGAAACACCATATATTTT.